This T cell receptor beta chain stems from a study of beta chain features in type 1 diabetes. The sample holds a few counts of this clone. Its antigen is currently unknown. Study-wide findings and caveats: The similarity of naive, central memory and Treg TCRB repertoires appeared greater among patients than among healthy donors. Type 1 diabetes patients showed fewer insertions and more deletions at VDJ junctions. Type 1 diabetes patients had moderately but significantly shorter TCRB CDR3s in all four CD4+ subsets. Whether TCRB rearrangement is influenced by HLA type was left unresolved in this analysis.

Trimming removed 4 bases from V and 2 bases from J, with 11 bases in between. This CDR3 is 13 amino acids long. The V gene's germline CDR1 is SQVTM and CDR2 ANQGSEA. TCRB transcripts that were expressed got sequenced, as all of the isolated RNA had been reverse transcribed. TCRdb keeps only in-frame clones here, not all; method: immunoSEQ multiplex PCR. Of some 400,000 clones detected, more than 12% appear once; the ten largest clones hold about 0.018%. Sequencing input: naive CD4+ T cells from blood. This chain links TRBV29-1 with TRBJ2-5; possible D gene TRBD2, 5 bases. The sequence came from a woman aged 18-29 years in good health. The CDR3 sequence: CSVGAGTQETQYF. The CDR3 nucleotides read TGCAGCGTTGGGGCGGGTACGCAAGAGACCCAGTACTTC. Filled out from reference TRBV29-1 and TRBJ2-5, the complete variable domain reads SAVISQKPSRDICQRGTSLTIQCQVDSQVTMMFWYRQQPGQSLTLIATANQGSEATYESGFVIDKFPISRPNLTFSTLTVSNMSPEDSSIYLCSVGAGTQETQYFGPGTRLLVL.